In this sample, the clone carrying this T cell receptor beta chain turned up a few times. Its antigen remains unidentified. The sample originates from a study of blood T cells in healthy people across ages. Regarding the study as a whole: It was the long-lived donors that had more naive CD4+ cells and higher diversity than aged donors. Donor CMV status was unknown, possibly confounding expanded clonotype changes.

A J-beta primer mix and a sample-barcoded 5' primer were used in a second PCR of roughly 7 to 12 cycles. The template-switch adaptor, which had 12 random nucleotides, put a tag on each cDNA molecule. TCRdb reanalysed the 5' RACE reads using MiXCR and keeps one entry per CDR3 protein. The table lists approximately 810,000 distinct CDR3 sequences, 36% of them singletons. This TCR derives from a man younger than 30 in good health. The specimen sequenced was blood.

The CDR3 region is CASSTGASNYGYTF. In DNA, the CDR3 is TGTGCCAGCAGCACAGGGGCGTCTAACTATGGCTACACCTTC. The chain joins TRBV7-9 to TRBJ1-2; 7 bases line up with TRBD1. The CDR3 runs to 14 residues. Germline CDR1 SEHNR, CDR2 FQNEAQ (reference sequence). The ends lost 5 bases at V and 0 bases at J; junction bases unmatched: 3.